Below, 21 T cell receptor beta chains from the same sample are listed, as sequenced in a study of cytomegalovirus exposure and HLA in healthy donors (dated by TCRdb to 2017 to 2019). The library was built by means of the immunoSEQ multiplex PCR assay. A mixture of 60 forward primers for TCR Vbeta segments and 13 reverse primers for TCR Jbeta segments was used in the multiplex PCR. TCRdb limited this immuneACCESS table to in-frame rearrangements with V and J called. A share of clones is missing; checked studies link under half to unresolved V genes, and the rest is unexplained. This sample is represented by some 200,000 clones; around 86% of them were singletons. Of the sample, roughly 6.3% is held by the ten largest clones. Sequencing used PBMCs. These TCRs come from a man between 40 and 49 years old in good health and CMV-seropositive.

V gene TRBV30 combines with J gene TRBJ2-7, with D uncertain. The V end lost 3 bases, the J end lost 6 bases, and 12 bases lay between the germline ends. CDR1 and CDR2 (germline): GTSNPN, SVGIG (reference sequence). The CDR3 is made up of 12 amino acids. This CDR3 reads CAWSLGSGEQYF. DNA for the CDR3: TGTGCCTGGAGCTTGGGCTCCGGCGAGCAGTACTTC.

This clone showed up just once. This chain uses TRBV19 with TRBJ2-1; D gene unclear. Trimming pared 2 bases from V and 5 bases from J, leaving 7 bases between. CDR3 length equals 13 residues. In germline, CDR1 is LNHDA, CDR2 SQIVND (reference sequence). Here the CDR3 DNA reads TGTGCCAGTAGTATACACGGTGACAATGAGCAGTTCTTC. It specifies CASSIHGDNEQFF.

This clone was detected only once. J is TRBJ2-1 and V is TRBV27; a possible D gene is TRBD1 (6 bases). This CDR3 region has 14 residues. The ends were cut back, 3 bases at V and 3 bases at J, with 9 bases in the middle. Germline V gene data show CDR1 as MNHEY and CDR2 as SMNVEV (reference sequence). CDR3 in amino acids: CASSFEDSYNEQFF. The CDR3 nucleotides read TGTGCCAGCAGTTTCGAGGACAGCTACAATGAGCAGTTCTTC.

The chain is built from TRBV4-3 and TRBJ2-5; the D is unclear. Between the trimmed V and J ends, which lost 0 bases and 1 base, there was a span of 9 bases. Germline loops: CDR1 LGHNA, CDR2 YSLEER. This CDR3 spans 15 amino acids. The CDR3 reads CASSQDWYSQETQYF. DNA of the CDR3: TGCGCCAGCAGCCAAGATTGGTACAGCCAAGAGACCCAGTACTTC.

The chain combines TRBV5-1 with TRBJ2-3; TRBD2 matches at 8 bases. CDR3 size: 14 residues. Losses at the gene ends were 5 bases for V and 3 bases for J; bases not matched to a gene: 5. Germline assignment: CDR1 SGHRS and CDR2 YFSETQ. Here the CDR3 DNA reads TGCGCCAGCAGGTTTAGCGGGGTAACAGATACGCAGTATTTT. Translated: CASRFSGVTDTQYF. Looking up the rest from reference TRBV5-1 and TRBJ2-3 gives the full variable domain: KAGVTQTPRYLIKTRGQQVTLSCSPISGHRSVSWYQQTPGQGLQFLFEYFSETQRNKGNFPGRFSGRQFSNSRSEMNVSTLELGDSALYLCASRFSGVTDTQYFGPGTRLTVL.

This chain links TRBV27 with TRBJ2-5, with D unresolved. The assigned J gene may be wrong: the sequence end matches TRBJ2-7 better. The CDR3 has 14 residues. Germline CDR1 is MNHEY and CDR2 is SMNVEV (reference sequence). The CDR3 protein is CASSPGGVPFEQYF. The CDR3 bases are TGTGCCAGCAGTCCTGGCGGAGTCCCCTTCGAGCAGTACTTC.

Only one count was recorded for this clone. Here the CDR3 reads CASSVQGTGELFF. DNA of the CDR3: TGTGCCAGCAGTGTACAGGGAACCGGGGAGCTGTTTTTT. The J gene is TRBJ2-2, the V gene TRBV28, with a tentative D call TRBD1 (6 bases). From germline, CDR1 is MDHEN and CDR2 SYDVKM. This CDR3 comprises 13 residues. Trimming shortened V by 5 bases and J by 5 bases, and 9 bases separated the two germline ends.

Only a few counts were recorded for this clone. V gene TRBV19 combines with J gene TRBJ1-1; TRBD1 aligns across 9 bases. This CDR3 is built from 14 residues. Germline V gives CDR1 LNHDA, CDR2 SQIVND (reference sequence). Trimming at V came to 8 bases and at J to 4 bases, leaving 8 bases not matched to a gene. This CDR3 reads CASRMTGGGTEAFF. The DNA for the CDR3 is TGTGCCAGTCGGATGACAGGGGGGGGCACTGAAGCTTTCTTT.

The chain uses TRBV5-8 and TRBJ1-1; D is unresolved. The CDR3 is made up of 14 amino acids. Germline V gene data show CDR1 as SGHTS and CDR2 as YDEGEE. Between the trimmed V and J ends, which lost 0 bases and 1 base, there was a span of 7 bases. The CDR3 protein is CASSLDGRNTEAFF. For the CDR3, the DNA is TGTGCCAGCAGCTTGGATGGGAGGAACACTGAAGCTTTCTTT.

The V and J genes are TRBV19 and TRBJ1-2; possibly TRBD1 for D (6 bases). V was clipped by 7 bases and J by 4 bases, with 13 bases between them. Per germline, CDR1 LNHDA and CDR2 SQIVND (reference sequence). This CDR3 has 13 amino acids. CDR3 bases: TGTGCCAGTAATCGGGGGGCCAGCTATGGCTACACCTTC. Protein product: CASNRGASYGYTF.

This sequence joins TRBV4-3 and TRBJ2-7; 10 nucleotides match TRBD1. The germline V gene encodes CDR1 LGHNA and CDR2 YSLEER. The ends lost 3 bases at V and 2 bases at J; junction bases unmatched: 1. This CDR3 has 14 amino acids. In nucleotides, the CDR3 is TGCGCCAGCAGCCACGGGACAGGGGCCTACGAGCAGTACTTC. Protein: CASSHGTGAYEQYF.

The rearrangement links TRBV2 to TRBJ2-7, with D perhaps matching TRBD2 (5 bases). The ends were cut back, 0 bases at V and 7 bases at J, with 10 bases in the middle. The germline CDR1 and CDR2 sequences are SNHLY and FYNNEI. CDR3 length: 13 residues. CDR3 in amino acids: CASSEARGWEQYF. CDR3 DNA: TGTGCCAGCAGTGAAGCCAGAGGGTGGGAGCAGTACTTC.

The rearrangement joins TRBV7-9 to TRBJ2-3; perhaps TRBD2 as D (7 bases). Germline CDR1 reads SEHNR; CDR2 reads FQNEAQ (reference sequence). The V and J ends lost 1 base and 6 bases respectively, with 11 bases between them. CDR3 size: 14 residues. In DNA, the CDR3 is TGTGCCAGCAGCTTAGGGGCGGGGGCCGATACGCAGTATTTT. Encoded protein: CASSLGAGADTQYF.

This chain uses TRBV19 with TRBJ2-4; 8 bases agree with TRBD2. J was trimmed by 8 bases and V by 3 bases; bases with no gene match: 12. Germline CDR1 LNHDA, CDR2 SQIVND (reference sequence). There are 16 residues in the CDR3. Here the CDR3 reads CASSITTGLAMDIQYF. Written as DNA, the CDR3 is TGTGCCAGTAGTATCACCACTGGACTAGCCATGGACATTCAGTACTTC.

The chain has TRBV9 and TRBJ2-7; 8 bases fit TRBD1. In germline, CDR1 is SGDLS, CDR2 YYNGEE. After removal of 1 base from V and 3 bases from J, the junction contained 6 bases not matched to a gene. The CDR3 is made up of 15 amino acids. The CDR3 DNA sequence: TGTGCCAGCAGCGTACTACCGGACAGGGTCTACGAGCAGTACTTC. Residues: CASSVLPDRVYEQYF.

This chain connects TRBV19 to TRBJ1-1; 7 bases are shared with TRBD1. The germline CDR1 and CDR2 sequences are LNHDA and SQIVND (reference sequence). This CDR3 has 14 residues. V trimming: 5 bases; J trimming: 1 base; junction bases outside the gene matches: 4. CDR3 in DNA: TGTGCCAGTAGTGGCACAGGGGCGAACACTGAAGCTTTCTTT. This sequence encodes CASSGTGANTEAFF. The variable domain in full, completed from reference TRBV19 and TRBJ1-1, reads DGGITQSPKYLFRKEGQNVTLSCEQNLNHDAMYWYRQDPGQGLRLIYYSQIVNDFQKGDIAEGYSVSREKKESFPLTVTSAQKNPTAFYLCASSGTGANTEAFFGQGTRLTVV.

J is TRBJ1-1 and V is TRBV28; perhaps TRBD1 as D (5 bases). The CDR3 spans 15 residues. Germline loops: CDR1 MDHEN, CDR2 SYDVKM. V was clipped by 4 bases and J by 5 bases, with 17 bases between them. CDR3 region: CASSYWAGRPTEAFF. The CDR3 DNA sequence: TGTGCCAGCAGTTACTGGGCAGGGCGACCGACTGAAGCTTTCTTT. Full variable domain (remainder filled in from reference TRBV28 and TRBJ1-1): DVKVTQSSRYLVKRTGEKVFLECVQDMDHENMFWYRQDPGLGLRLIYFSYDVKMKEKGDIPEGYSVSREKKERFSLILESASTNQTSMYLCASSYWAGRPTEAFFGQGTRLTVV.

The chain joins TRBV7-9 to TRBJ2-3; the D gene is possibly TRBD1 (5 bases). Germline loops: CDR1 SEHNR, CDR2 FQNEAQ (reference sequence). V lost 4 bases to trimming and J lost 0 bases, with 14 bases between them. The CDR3 covers 16 residues. Here the CDR3 reads CASSSGDSPSTDTQYF. The CDR3 bases are TGTGCCAGCAGCTCAGGAGACAGCCCTAGCACAGATACGCAGTATTTT.

Concerning this clone: A much bigger clone sits one base away, suggesting this may be a read error. The V call is TRBV30, the J call TRBJ1-2, with D possibly matching TRBD1 (6 bases). Looked up from germline, CDR1 is GTSNPN and CDR2 is SVGIG (reference sequence). V lost 3 bases to trimming and J lost 9 bases, with 8 bases between them. The CDR3 consists of 10 residues. The CDR3 DNA reads TGTGCCTGGAGCAGGGGTTGCTACACCTTC. Encoded protein: CAWSRGCYTF.

The chain combines TRBV19 with TRBJ2-5; no reliable D call. V lost 3 bases, J lost 1 base, and 18 bases lay in between. Germline V CDR1 and CDR2: LNHDA, SQIVND (reference sequence). The CDR3 has 17 amino acids. This CDR3 reads CASSMGPSGSFQETQYF. The CDR3 coding sequence is TGTGCCAGTAGTATGGGTCCTTCGGGTAGCTTCCAAGAGACCCAGTACTTC.

This chain links TRBV4-3 with TRBJ1-1; tentatively, D is TRBD1 (5 bases). V was clipped by 8 bases and J by 0 bases, with 10 bases between them. CDR1 and CDR2 from the germline V gene are LGHNA and YSLEER. There are 13 residues in the CDR3. CDR3 region: CASGPDMNTEAFF. The CDR3 coding sequence is TGCGCCAGCGGGCCGGACATGAACACTGAAGCTTTCTTT.